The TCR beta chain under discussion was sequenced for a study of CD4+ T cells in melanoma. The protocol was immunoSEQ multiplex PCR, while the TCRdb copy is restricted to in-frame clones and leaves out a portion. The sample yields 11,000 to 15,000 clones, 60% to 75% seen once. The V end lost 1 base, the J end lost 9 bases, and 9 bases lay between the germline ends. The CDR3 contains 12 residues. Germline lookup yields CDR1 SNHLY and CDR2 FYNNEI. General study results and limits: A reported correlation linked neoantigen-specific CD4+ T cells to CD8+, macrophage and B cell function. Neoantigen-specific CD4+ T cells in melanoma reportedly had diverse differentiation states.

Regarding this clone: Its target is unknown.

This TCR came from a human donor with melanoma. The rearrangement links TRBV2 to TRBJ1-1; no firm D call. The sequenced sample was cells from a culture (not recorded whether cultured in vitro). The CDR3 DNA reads TGTGCCAGCAGTGAAGAGGAAAAAAAAGCTTTCTTT. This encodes CASSEEEKKAFF. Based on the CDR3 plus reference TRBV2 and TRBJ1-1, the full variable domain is EPEVTQTPSHQVTQMGQEVILRCVPISNHLYFYWYRQILGQKVEFLVSFYNNEISEKSEIFDDQFSVERPDGSNFTLKIRSTKLEDSAMYFCASSEEEKKAFFGQGTRLTVV.